The rows below give T cell receptor beta chains drawn from one sample of a study of blood T cell repertoires in COVID-19. Sequencing was performed with immunoSEQ multiplex PCR; in TCRdb, only in-frame clones are kept and a portion is missing. The data contain 200,000 to 250,000 clones, around 90% of them singletons. Specimen: peripheral blood. Source of these receptors: a man aged 18 to 35 with active or convalescent COVID-19. The CDR3 runs from the conserved cysteine through the conserved F or W. A D gene is named only where the DNA matches it firmly. Rows give clone size only sometimes, using once, few, many, or a class for an expanded clone.

TRBJ2-4	TRBV6-2/TRBV6-3	TRBD2	.	TGTGCCAGCAGTCCCAGCGGGGGGTTAAACATTCAGTACTTC	CASSPSGGLNIQYF
TRBJ1-3	TRBV21-1	.	.	TGTGCCAGCAGCACCTCTGACAGCTTCTACTCTGGAAACACCATATATTTT	CASSTSDSFYSGNTIYF
TRBJ2-5	TRBV11-2	TRBD2	.	TGTGCCAGCAGCTTAGGGCTAGCGGGGGGGTATGTGGAGACCCAGTACTTC	CASSLGLAGGYVETQYF
TRBJ1-2	TRBV6-1	.	.	TGTGCCAGCAAGCCAGGTGTCTATGGCTACACCTTC	CASKPGVYGYTF
TRBJ2-7	TRBV27	.	.	TGTGCCAGCAGTAGAAACAGGGACGCCGGTTTTGAGTACTTC	CASSRNRDAGFEYF
TRBJ1-2	TRBV12-5	TRBD1	.	TGTGCTAGTGGTTTTGCAGGGGGCGACTATGGCTACACCTTC	CASGFAGGDYGYTF
TRBJ1-2	TRBV2	TRBD1	.	TGTGCCAGCAGTGTACAACAGGGGGCTTTCTATGGCTACACCTTC	CASSVQQGAFYGYTF
TRBJ2-7	TRBV11-1	.	.	TGTGCCAGCAGCTTAGCGGGAGAAACCTACGAGCAGTACTTC	CASSLAGETYEQYF
TRBJ2-7	TRBV7-2	.	.	TGTGCCAGCAGCTTGGGGCAGGCCCACTACGAGCAGTACTTC	CASSLGQAHYEQYF
TRBJ1-2	TRBV5-6	TRBD1	.	TGTGCCAGCAACCCAACTGACAGGGACGACTATGGCTACACCTTC	CASNPTDRDDYGYTF
TRBJ1-1	TRBV19	.	.	TGTGCCAGTAGTATAGAGGGGAGCACTGAAGCTTTCTTT	CASSIEGSTEAFF
TRBJ1-1	TRBV3-1/TRBV3-2	.	.	TGTGCCAGCAGCCAGCCCCCGGGGGACACTGAAGCTTTCTTT	CASSQPPGDTEAFF
TRBJ2-7	TRBV18	TRBD1	few	TGTGCCAGCTCACCACTGGGACAGGACTACGAGCAGTACTTC	CASSPLGQDYEQYF
TRBJ2-1	TRBV5-6	.	.	TGTGCCAGCAGCTTTAGGAGGGCCGGCTACAATGAGCAGTTCTTC	CASSFRRAGYNEQFF
TRBJ1-4	TRBV28	.	.	TGTGCCAGCAGCCCGGGGGGGGGCGGTGAAAAACTGTTTTTT	CASSPGGGGEKLFF
TRBJ1-1	TRBV3-1/TRBV3-2	.	few	TGTGCCAGCAGCCAATTCCTCGCGACTGAAGCTTTCTTT	CASSQFLATEAFF
TRBJ1-2	TRBV28	.	.	TGTGCCAGCGACGGGAAGTCCCCACCTTATGGCTACACCTTC	CASDGKSPPYGYTF
TRBJ2-1	TRBV11-3	TRBD2	once	TGTGCCAGCAGCTTAGAAATGGGGTTAGCGGGGCACAATGAGCAGTTCTTC	CASSLEMGLAGHNEQFF
TRBJ2-7	TRBV6-1	TRBD1	.	TGTGCCAGCAGTGTCCGGGACAGGGGGCATTTCTCCTACGAGCAGTACTTC	CASSVRDRGHFSYEQYF
TRBJ1-1	TRBV30	.	medium-sized	TGTGCCTGGAGGGAGGGTACTGAAGCTTTCTTT	CAWREGTEAFF
TRBJ2-3	TRBV7-2	TRBD2	.	TGTGCCAGCAGCCAAGCTAGCGGGGGGACAGATACGCAGTATTTT	CASSQASGGTDTQYF
TRBJ1-3	TRBV18	.	.	TGTGCCAGCTCACCCCAACAGAGCTCTGGAAACACCATATATTTT	CASSPQQSSGNTIYF
TRBJ1-2	TRBV7-3	TRBD1	.	TGTGCCAGCAGCTCCAACGGACAGGTAGTTGGCTACACCTTC	CASSSNGQVVGYTF
TRBJ2-4	TRBV3-1/TRBV3-2	.	.	TGTGCCAGCAGCCCGAGGGTACCCAAAAACATTCAGTACTTC	CASSPRVPKNIQYF
TRBJ2-7	TRBV19	TRBD1	.	TGTGCCAGTAGTATCGGGACAGGGGACCTCCTCGCCGAGCAGTACTTC	CASSIGTGDLLAEQYF
TRBJ1-1	TRBV5-6	TRBD1	.	TGTGCCAGCAGCATTCTGGGACAGCCCCATGAAGCTTTCTTT	CASSILGQPHEAFF
TRBJ1-6	TRBV5-6	TRBD1	once	TGTGCCAGCAGACATCGGACAGGGGCCGACAATTCACCCCTCCACTTT	CASRHRTGADNSPLHF
TRBJ2-7	TRBV3-1/TRBV3-2	TRBD2	.	TGTGCCAGCAGCCAACTGCGGGAGTTCTACGAGCAGTACTTC	CASSQLREFYEQYF
TRBJ1-2	TRBV2	TRBD1	.	TGTGCCAGCAGTCCCCCGGACAGGGACTATGGCTACACCTTC	CASSPPDRDYGYTF
TRBJ2-2	TRBV5-1	TRBD1	.	TGCGCCTCCACATCTCTAGGACAGGGGGCTGTCGGGGAGCTGTTTTTT	CASTSLGQGAVGELFF
TRBJ1-2	TRBV19	.	.	TGTGCCAGTAGTATGCTGGGCACCTATGGCTACACCTTC	CASSMLGTYGYTF
TRBJ1-5	TRBV19	TRBD1	few	TGTGCCAGTACTGCCGGACAGGGAATTCAGCCCCAGCATTTT	CASTAGQGIQPQHF
TRBJ2-1	TRBV9	TRBD1	once	TGTGCCAGCAGCGTAGGCAGGGGGCGGGACAATGAGCAGTTCTTC	CASSVGRGRDNEQFF
TRBJ1-5	TRBV7-2	.	.	TGTGCCAGCAGCTTAGCTGGGGAGTGGAGCAATCAGCCCCAGCATTTT	CASSLAGEWSNQPQHF
TRBJ1-5	TRBV4-3	.	.	TGCGCCAGCAGCCAGGAGCTCGATAGCAATCAGCCCCAGCATTTT	CASSQELDSNQPQHF
TRBJ2-3	TRBV27	TRBD2	.	TGTGCCAGCAAATTACGGGGGGCAGATACGCAGTATTTT	CASKLRGADTQYF
TRBJ2-3	TRBV9	.	.	TGTGCCAGCAGCGTAGGCGGCTTTAACACAGATACGCAGTATTTT	CASSVGGFNTDTQYF
TRBJ2-5	TRBV5-5	TRBD2	.	TGTGCCAGCAGCACAGCGGGGGGGGCGATACAAGAGACCCAGTACTTC	CASSTAGGAIQETQYF
TRBJ2-7	TRBV18	.	.	TGTGCCAGCTCACCAGTGGAGGCCTACGAGCAGTACTTC	CASSPVEAYEQYF
TRBJ2-7	TRBV7-9	.	.	TGTGCCAGCAGCCTAGGACTAGGGGGCGTCTACGAGCAGTACTTC	CASSLGLGGVYEQYF
TRBJ2-1	TRBV4-3	TRBD2	.	TGCGCCAGCAGCCTGGGAGGGAGTCGGGATAGTATTGAGCAGTTCTTC	CASSLGGSRDSIEQFF
TRBJ2-1	TRBV20-1	TRBD2	.	TGCAGTGCTAGTGGGCTGGCTAGCGGGGACAATGAGCAGTTCTTC	CSASGLASGDNEQFF
TRBJ1-1	TRBV6-2/TRBV6-3	.	.	TGTGCCAGCAGTTACCCCAGGGAAACAATGAACACTGAAGCTTTCTTT	CASSYPRETMNTEAFF
TRBJ1-4	TRBV11-2	.	.	TGTGCCAGCAGCCGCCGGGGATTAGTGGTTAAGACTAATGAAAAACTGTTTTTT	CASSRRGLVVKTNEKLFF
TRBJ2-1	TRBV9	.	.	TGTGCCAGCAGCGCGGGACTCGGGGAGCAGTTCTTC	CASSAGLGEQFF